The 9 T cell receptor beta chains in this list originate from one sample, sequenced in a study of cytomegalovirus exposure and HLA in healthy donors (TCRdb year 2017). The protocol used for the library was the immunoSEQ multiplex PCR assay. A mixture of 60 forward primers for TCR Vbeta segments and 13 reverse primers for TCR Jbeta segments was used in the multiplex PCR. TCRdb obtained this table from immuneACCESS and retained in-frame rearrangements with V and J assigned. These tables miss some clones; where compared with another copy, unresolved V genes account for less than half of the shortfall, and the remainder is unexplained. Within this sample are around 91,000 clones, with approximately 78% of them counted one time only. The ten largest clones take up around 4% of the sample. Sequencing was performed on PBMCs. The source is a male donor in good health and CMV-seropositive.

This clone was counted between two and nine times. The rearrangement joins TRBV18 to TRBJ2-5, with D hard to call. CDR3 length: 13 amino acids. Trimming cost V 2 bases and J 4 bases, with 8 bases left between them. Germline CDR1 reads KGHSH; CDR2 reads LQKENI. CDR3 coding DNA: TGTGCCAGCTCACCAGGCGGCCCAGAGACCCAGTACTTC. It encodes CASSPGGPETQYF.

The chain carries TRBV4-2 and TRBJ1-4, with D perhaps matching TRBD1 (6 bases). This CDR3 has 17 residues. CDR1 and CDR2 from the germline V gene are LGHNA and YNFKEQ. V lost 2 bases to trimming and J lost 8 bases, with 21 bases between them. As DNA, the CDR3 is TGTGCCAGCAGCCAAATCGAAACAGGGCTCCGGCGAGAAAAACTGTTTTTT. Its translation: CASSQIETGLRREKLFF.

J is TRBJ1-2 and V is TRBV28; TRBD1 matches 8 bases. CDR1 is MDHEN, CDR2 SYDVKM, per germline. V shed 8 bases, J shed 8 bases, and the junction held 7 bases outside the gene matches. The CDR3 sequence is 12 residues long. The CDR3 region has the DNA TGTGCCAGCGGAAGGACAGGGACCGGCTACACCTTC. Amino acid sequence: CASGRTGTGYTF.

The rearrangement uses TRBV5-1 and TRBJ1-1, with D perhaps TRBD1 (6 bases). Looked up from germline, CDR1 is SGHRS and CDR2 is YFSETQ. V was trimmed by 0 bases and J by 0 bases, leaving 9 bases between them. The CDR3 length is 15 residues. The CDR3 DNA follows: TGCGCCAGCAGCTTGGGACAGGCGTTGAACACTGAAGCTTTCTTT. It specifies CASSLGQALNTEAFF.

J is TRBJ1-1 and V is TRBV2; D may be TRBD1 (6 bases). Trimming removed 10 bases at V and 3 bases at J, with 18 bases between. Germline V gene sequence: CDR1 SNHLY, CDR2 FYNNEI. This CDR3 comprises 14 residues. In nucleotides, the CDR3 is TGTGCCACCCCTGAGGGAAAGGGGGACACTGAAGCTTTCTTT. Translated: CATPEGKGDTEAFF.

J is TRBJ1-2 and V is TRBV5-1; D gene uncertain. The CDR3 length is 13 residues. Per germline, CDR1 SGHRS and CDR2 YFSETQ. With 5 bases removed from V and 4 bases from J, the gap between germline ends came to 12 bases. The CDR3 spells CASSLGSSYGYTF. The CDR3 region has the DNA TGCGCCAGCAGTCTGGGCAGTAGCTATGGCTACACCTTC.

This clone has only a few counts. The CDR3 protein is CASSWGDGSPLHF. The CDR3 DNA reads TGCGCCAGCAGCTGGGGAGACGGTTCACCCCTCCACTTT. The V and J genes are TRBV5-1 and TRBJ1-6; D not resolved. Trimming removed 3 bases from V and 9 bases from J, with 10 bases in between. CDR1 and CDR2 from the germline V gene are SGHRS and YFSETQ. The CDR3 sequence is 13 residues long.

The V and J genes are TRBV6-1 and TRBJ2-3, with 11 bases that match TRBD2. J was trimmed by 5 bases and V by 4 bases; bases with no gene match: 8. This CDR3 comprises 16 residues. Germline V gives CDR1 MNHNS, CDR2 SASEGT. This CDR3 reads CASSVELAGGLDTQYF. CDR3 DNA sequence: TGTGCCAGCAGTGTAGAGCTAGCGGGGGGTTTAGATACGCAGTATTTT.

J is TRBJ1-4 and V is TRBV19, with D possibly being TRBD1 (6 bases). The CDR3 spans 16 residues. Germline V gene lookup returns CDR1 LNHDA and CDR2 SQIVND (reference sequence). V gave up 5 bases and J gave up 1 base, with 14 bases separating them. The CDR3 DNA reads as TGTGCCAGTAGTCCGTTCGAGACAGGAACTAATGAAAAACTGTTTTTT. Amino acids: CASSPFETGTNEKLFF. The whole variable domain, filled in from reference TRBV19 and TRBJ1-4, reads DGGITQSPKYLFRKEGQNVTLSCEQNLNHDAMYWYRQDPGQGLRLIYYSQIVNDFQKGDIAEGYSVSREKKESFPLTVTSAQKNPTAFYLCASSPFETGTNEKLFFGSGTQLSVL.